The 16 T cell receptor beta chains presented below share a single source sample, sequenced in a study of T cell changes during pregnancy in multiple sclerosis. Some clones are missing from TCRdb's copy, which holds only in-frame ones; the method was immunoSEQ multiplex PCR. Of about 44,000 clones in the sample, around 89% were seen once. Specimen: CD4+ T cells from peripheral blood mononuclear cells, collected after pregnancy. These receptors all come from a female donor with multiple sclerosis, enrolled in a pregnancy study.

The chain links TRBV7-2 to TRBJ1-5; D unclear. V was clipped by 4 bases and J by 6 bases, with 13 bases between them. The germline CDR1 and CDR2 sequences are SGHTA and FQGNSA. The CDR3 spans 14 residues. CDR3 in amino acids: CASSSSGSGQPQHF. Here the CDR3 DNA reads TGTGCCAGCAGCTCCTCGGGGAGTGGTCAGCCCCAGCATTTT.

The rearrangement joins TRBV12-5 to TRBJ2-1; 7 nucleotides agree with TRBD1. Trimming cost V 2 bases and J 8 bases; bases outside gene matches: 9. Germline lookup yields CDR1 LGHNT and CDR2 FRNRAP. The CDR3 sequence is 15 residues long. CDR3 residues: CASGLLPGGRDEQFF. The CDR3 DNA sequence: TGTGCTAGTGGTTTGTTACCAGGGGGTCGCGATGAGCAGTTCTTC.

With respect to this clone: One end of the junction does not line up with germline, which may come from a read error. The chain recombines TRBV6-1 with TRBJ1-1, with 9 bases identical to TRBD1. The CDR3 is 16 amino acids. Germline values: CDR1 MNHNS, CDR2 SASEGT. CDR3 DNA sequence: TGTGCCAGCAGTGAAGCCTTTGGTGGACAGGGGCCGATTGGGGGTTTT. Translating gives CASSEAFGGQGPIGGF.

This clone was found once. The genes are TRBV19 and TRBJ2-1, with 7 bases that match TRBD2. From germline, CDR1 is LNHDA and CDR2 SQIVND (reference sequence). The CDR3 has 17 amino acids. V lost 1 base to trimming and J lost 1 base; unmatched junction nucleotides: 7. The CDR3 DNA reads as TGTGCCAGTAGTATAGCCCGACTAGCCAAATCCTACAATGAGCAGTTCTTC. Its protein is CASSIARLAKSYNEQFF.

The CDR3 region has the DNA TGTGCCAGCAGTCTTACGGGCGGGAGTCGGAACATTCAGTACTTC. It specifies CASSLTGGSRNIQYF. This chain uses TRBV5-6 with TRBJ2-4; 7 bases fit TRBD2. Per the germline V gene, CDR1 is SGHDT and CDR2 is YYEEEE. J gave up 7 bases and V 5 bases, and 12 bases lay outside the gene matches. The CDR3 spans 15 residues.

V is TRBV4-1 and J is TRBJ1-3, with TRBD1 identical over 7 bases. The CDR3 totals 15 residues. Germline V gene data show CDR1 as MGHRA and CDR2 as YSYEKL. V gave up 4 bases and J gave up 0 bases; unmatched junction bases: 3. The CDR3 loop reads CASSPRGSSGNTIYF. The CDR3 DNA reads TGCGCCAGCAGCCCCAGGGGGAGCTCTGGAAACACCATATATTTT.

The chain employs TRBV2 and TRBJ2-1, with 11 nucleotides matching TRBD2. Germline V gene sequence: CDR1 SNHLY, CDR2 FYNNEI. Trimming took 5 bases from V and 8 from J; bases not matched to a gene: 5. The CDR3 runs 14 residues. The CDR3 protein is CASSLTSGSDEQFF. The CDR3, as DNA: TGTGCCAGCAGTTTAACTAGCGGGAGTGATGAGCAGTTCTTC. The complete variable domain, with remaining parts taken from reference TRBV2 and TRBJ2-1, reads EPEVTQTPSHQVTQMGQEVILRCVPISNHLYFYWYRQILGQKVEFLVSFYNNEISEKSEIFDDQFSVERPDGSNFTLKIRSTKLEDSAMYFCASSLTSGSDEQFFGPGTRLTVL.

The CDR3 here is CASSIWLAGTSTDTQYF. Written as DNA, the CDR3 is TGTGCCAGTAGTATTTGGCTAGCGGGCACTAGCACAGATACGCAGTATTTT. The rearrangement joins TRBV19 to TRBJ2-3; the match to TRBD2 covers 8 bases. The CDR3 spans 17 residues. The V and J ends lost 3 bases and 0 bases, in that order; junction bases with no gene match: 8. Germline V gene lookup returns CDR1 LNHDA and CDR2 SQIVND (reference sequence).

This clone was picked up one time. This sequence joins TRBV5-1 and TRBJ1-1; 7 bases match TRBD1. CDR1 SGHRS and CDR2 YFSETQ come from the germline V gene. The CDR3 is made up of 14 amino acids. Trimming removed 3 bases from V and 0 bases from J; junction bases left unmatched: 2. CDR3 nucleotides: TGCGCCAGCAGCTCGACAGGGCTGAACACTGAAGCTTTCTTT. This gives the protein CASSSTGLNTEAFF.

The CDR3 here is CASSPRQTSGNTIYF. For the CDR3, the DNA is TGTGCCAGCTCACCGCGACAGACCTCTGGAAACACCATATATTTT. The chain combines TRBV18 with TRBJ1-3, with D possibly being TRBD1 (5 bases). V dropped 3 bases and J dropped 0 bases, with 9 bases sitting between them. Looked up from germline, CDR1 is KGHSH and CDR2 is LQKENI. The CDR3 has 15 amino acids. Using reference TRBV18 and TRBJ1-3 for the parts outside the CDR3, the full variable domain is NAGVMQNPRHLVRRRGQEARLRCSPMKGHSHVYWYRQLPEEGLKFMVYLQKENIIDESGMPKERFSAEFPKEGPSILRIQQVVRGDSAAYFCASSPRQTSGNTIYFGEGSWLTVV.

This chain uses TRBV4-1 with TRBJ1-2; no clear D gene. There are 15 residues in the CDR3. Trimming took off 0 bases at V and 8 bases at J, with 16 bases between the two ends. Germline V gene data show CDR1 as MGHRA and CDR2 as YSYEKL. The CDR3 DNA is TGCGCCAGCAGCCAAGAACGGACTCTGGCTCTGGGCTACACCTTC. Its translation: CASSQERTLALGYTF.

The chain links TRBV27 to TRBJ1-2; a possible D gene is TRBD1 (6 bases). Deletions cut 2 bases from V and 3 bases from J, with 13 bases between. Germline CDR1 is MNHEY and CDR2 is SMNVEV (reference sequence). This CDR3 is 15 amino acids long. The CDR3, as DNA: TGTGCCAGCAGTTTAGGGGGCCTCCGACACTATGGCTACACCTTC. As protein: CASSLGGLRHYGYTF.

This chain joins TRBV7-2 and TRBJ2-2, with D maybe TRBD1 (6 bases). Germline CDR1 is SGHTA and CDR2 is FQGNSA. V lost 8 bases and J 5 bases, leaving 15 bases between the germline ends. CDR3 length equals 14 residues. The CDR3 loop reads CASGETGVTGELFF. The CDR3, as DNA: TGTGCCAGCGGGGAGACAGGAGTAACCGGGGAGCTGTTTTTT. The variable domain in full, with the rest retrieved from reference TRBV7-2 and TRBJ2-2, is GAGVSQSPSNKVTEKGKDVELRCDPISGHTALYWYRQSLGQGLEFLIYFQGNSAPDKSGLPSDRFSAERTGGSVSTLTIQRTQQEDSAVYLCASGETGVTGELFFGEGSRLTVL.

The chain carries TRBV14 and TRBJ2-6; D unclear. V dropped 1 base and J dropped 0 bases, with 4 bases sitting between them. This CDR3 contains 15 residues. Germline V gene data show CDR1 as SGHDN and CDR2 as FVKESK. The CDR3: CASSQVRSGANVLTF. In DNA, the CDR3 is TGTGCCAGCAGCCAAGTTCGCTCTGGGGCCAACGTCCTGACTTTC.

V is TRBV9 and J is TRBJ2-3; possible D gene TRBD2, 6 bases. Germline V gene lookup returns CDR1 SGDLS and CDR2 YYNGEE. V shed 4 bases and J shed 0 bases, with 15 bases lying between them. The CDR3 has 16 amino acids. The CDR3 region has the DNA TGTGCCAGCAGCCCCCCCGCGGGGCTTAGCACAGATACGCAGTATTTT. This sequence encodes CASSPPAGLSTDTQYF.

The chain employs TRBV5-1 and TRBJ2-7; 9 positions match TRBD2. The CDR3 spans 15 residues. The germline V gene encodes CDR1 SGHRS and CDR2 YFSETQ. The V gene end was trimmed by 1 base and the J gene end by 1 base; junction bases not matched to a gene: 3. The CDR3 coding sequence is TGCGCCAGCAGCTTGATAGCGGGAGCTTCCTACGAGCAGTACTTC. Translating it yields CASSLIAGASYEQYF.